These 28 T cell receptor beta chains share one sample of origin, sequenced in a study of early T cells in non-severe SARS-CoV-2 infection. TCRdb reprocessed the 5' RACE reads via MiXCR and lists one record per CDR3 protein. The table lists around 40,000 distinct CDR3 sequences, approximately 6.1% of them singletons. The sample comprised whole blood. The source of these receptors is an adult who was a healthcare worker with PCR-confirmed SARS-CoV-2 infection or an uninfected control (not recorded which).

DNA for the CDR3: TGTGCCAGCAGGACGTCTCTAGCGGAGCCGCAGTATTTT. Its translation is CASRTSLAEPQYF. This chain links TRBV27 with TRBJ2-3; TRBD2 matches at 7 bases. The CDR3 is 13 amino acids. With V trimmed by 6 bases and J by 10 bases, 10 bases remained unmatched. Germline CDR1 is MNHEY and CDR2 is SMNVEV (reference sequence).

This clonotype was counted between two and nine times. The V gene is TRBV20-1, the J gene TRBJ2-3, with unresolved D. The ends were cut back, 1 base at V and 4 bases at J, with 6 bases in the middle. The CDR3 loop spans 12 amino acids. The V gene's germline CDR1 is DFQATT and CDR2 SNEGSKA (reference sequence). The CDR3 is CSARVVADTQYF. The CDR3 coding sequence is TGCAGTGCTAGAGTTGTTGCAGATACGCAGTATTTT.

Many counts were recorded for this clonotype. This chain uses TRBV10-3 with TRBJ2-1; D ambiguous. Trimming pared 7 bases from V and 8 bases from J, leaving 15 bases between. Germline loops: CDR1 ENHRY, CDR2 SYGVKD. The CDR3 is 13 amino acids. This chain's CDR3 is CAIKERIGDEQFF. The CDR3 coding sequence is TGTGCCATCAAAGAGCGAATTGGGGATGAGCAGTTCTTC.

This clonotype was observed at least ten times. The gene calls are TRBV7-2 and TRBJ1-6; no firm D call. The CDR3 runs to 13 residues. V lost 1 base to trimming and J lost 7 bases, with 5 bases between them. Germline assignment: CDR1 SGHTA and CDR2 FQGNSA. CDR3 nucleotides: TGTGCCAGCAGCTTAGAAAGGAATTCACCCCTCCACTTT. Encoded protein: CASSLERNSPLHF.

About this clonotype itself: A much larger clone sits a single nucleotide away, making a read error possible. V and J are TRBV29-1 and TRBJ2-3; D unresolved. The CDR3 has 15 residues. Trimming took off 0 bases at V and 4 bases at J, with 14 bases between the two ends. In germline, CDR1 is SQVTM, CDR2 ANQGSEA. Here the CDR3 DNA reads TGCAGCGTTGAAGATCTTGTGGGCCGCGCAGATACGCAGTATTTT. It specifies CSVEDLVGRADTQYF.

This clonotype was detected ten times or more. The chain is built from TRBV21-1 and TRBJ2-7. TRBV21-1 is marked as a pseudogene. The CDR3 covers 15 residues. The chain's CDR3 is CASSKGSDGTYEQYF. CDR3 DNA sequence: TGTGCCAGCAGCAAAGGCTCCGACGGTACCTACGAGCAGTACTTC.

This clonotype was counted ten times or more. CDR3: CASSIGGNQWPPQHF. CDR3 sequence (DNA): TGTGCCAGTAGTATAGGCGGGAATCAGTGGCCGCCCCAGCATTTT. V is TRBV19 and J is TRBJ1-5, with no clear D. Germline V gene sequence: CDR1 LNHDA, CDR2 SQIVND (reference sequence). V lost 1 base, J lost 9 bases, and 16 bases lay in between. This CDR3 is 15 amino acids long.

There are many counts of this clonotype. The gene calls are TRBV18 and TRBJ1-1, with no clear D. CDR1 KGHSH and CDR2 LQKENI come from the germline V gene. CDR3 length equals 17 residues. V lost 2 bases to trimming and J lost 1 base, with 17 bases between them. This chain's CDR3 is CASSPDWSLGRNTEAFF. Here the CDR3 DNA reads TGTGCCAGCTCACCAGATTGGAGTTTGGGTAGGAACACTGAAGCTTTCTTT.

This clonotype was observed many times. The rearrangement uses TRBV7-8 and TRBJ2-7, with D possibly matching TRBD2 (5 bases). CDR1 is SGHVS, CDR2 FQNEAQ, per germline. The CDR3 length is 14 residues. Trimming stripped 5 bases from V and 6 bases from J, with 17 bases between. The CDR3 reads CASSPGTSWVEQYF. The CDR3 nucleotides are TGTGCCAGCAGCCCCGGCACTAGTTGGGTCGAGCAGTACTTC.

This clonotype was recorded many times. The V call is TRBV21-1, the J call TRBJ2-7; TRBD2 was called by the table and not checked on the DNA. TRBV21-1 is a listed pseudogene. The CDR3 runs to 15 residues. DNA of the CDR3: TGTGCCAGCAGCAAACAGCGGGGTGAGTTCTACGAGCAGTACTTC. This translates into CASSKQRGEFYEQYF.

V gene TRBV6-1 combines with J gene TRBJ1-1; D ambiguous. CDR1 MNHNS and CDR2 SASEGT come from the germline V gene. The ends were cut back, 7 bases at V and 1 base at J, with 10 bases in the middle. The CDR3 length is 13 residues. CDR3 coding DNA: TGTGCCAGCATTAGGGTGGAGAACACTGAAGCTTTCTTT. Translated, it gives CASIRVENTEAFF.

Remarks on this clonotype: A read error may be the cause here, since a much bigger clone is one base away. V gene TRBV7-9 combines with J gene TRBJ1-1; D gene unclear. The CDR3 loop spans 14 amino acids. The germline gives CDR1 SEHNR, CDR2 FQNEAQ (reference sequence). CDR3 bases: TGTGCCAGCAGCTTAGCGGTCCTGAACGCTGAAGCTTTCTTT. It specifies CASSLAVLNAEAFF. Full variable domain (outside the CDR3, taken from reference TRBV7-9 and TRBJ1-1): DTGVSQNPRHKITKRGQNVTFRCDPISEHNRLYWYRQTLGQGPEFLTYFQNEAQLEKSRLLSDRFSAERPKGSFSTLEIQRTEQGDSAMYLCASSLAVLNAEAFFGQGTRLTVV.

In this sample, this clonotype turned up many times. The chain carries TRBV28 and TRBJ1-2; D uncertain. Germline V gives CDR1 MDHEN, CDR2 SYDVKM. V lost 3 bases and J 8 bases, leaving 7 bases between the germline ends. The CDR3 totals 11 residues. The CDR3 sequence: CASSFIGGYTF. In DNA form, the CDR3 reads TGTGCCAGCAGTTTTATTGGCGGCTACACCTTC.

The table lists this clonotype with many counts. The DNA for the CDR3 is TGCAGTGCGCCCGACTCAGTGGGCACAGATACGCAGTATTTT. The encoded protein is CSAPDSVGTDTQYF. The chain recombines TRBV20-1 with TRBJ2-3; the D is unclear. Looked up from germline, CDR1 is DFQATT and CDR2 is SNEGSKA (reference sequence). The CDR3 is made up of 14 amino acids. V lost 6 bases and J 1 base, leaving 14 bases between the germline ends.

This clonotype was observed at least ten times. The rearrangement links TRBV24-1 to TRBJ2-3, with 9 bases that match TRBD1. The CDR3 consists of 17 residues. The junction had 10 bases not matched to a gene; V was cut back by 3 bases and J by 4 bases. Germline V gives CDR1 KGHDR, CDR2 SFDVKD. The CDR3 bases are TGTGCCACCAGTGATCCGAACCCGGGACAGGGTTCAGATACGCAGTATTTT. Residues: CATSDPNPGQGSDTQYF.

This clonotype was seen many times. The rearrangement joins TRBV5-4 to TRBJ2-1, with a possible D match to TRBD2 (6 bases). The V and J ends lost 0 bases and 15 bases respectively, with 13 bases between them. Germline CDR1 is SGHNT and CDR2 is YYREEE (reference sequence). The CDR3 is 12 amino acids. CDR3 nucleotides: TGTGCCAGCAGCTTGGGGTCGACTAGACGGTTCTTC. As protein: CASSLGSTRRFF.

Ten or more counts support this clonotype. This sequence joins TRBV14 and TRBJ2-1; TRBD1 is a possible D gene (5 bases). Germline values: CDR1 SGHDN, CDR2 FVKESK. The CDR3 runs 13 residues. Trimming shortened V by 7 bases and J by 7 bases, and 14 bases separated the two germline ends. For the CDR3, the DNA is TGTGCCAGCAAAACCCTGACAGAGAATGAGCAGTTCTTC. Amino acid sequence: CASKTLTENEQFF.

Ten or more counts support this clonotype. The rearrangement uses TRBV7-2 and TRBJ2-1; D gene uncertain. The germline V and J ends were trimmed by 0 bases and 6 bases, with 3 bases remaining between them. Germline CDR1 SGHTA, CDR2 FQGNSA. This CDR3 is built from 12 residues. The DNA of the CDR3 is TGTGCCAGCAGCTTAGCAGTCAATGAGCAGTTCTTC. Amino acid sequence: CASSLAVNEQFF.

This clonotype was counted at least ten times. The rearrangement links TRBV12-3 or TRBV12-4 to TRBJ2-1; 13 bases fit TRBD2. J was trimmed by 8 bases and V by 6 bases; bases with no gene match: 10. CDR3 length equals 16 residues. CDR3 sequence reads: CASSPGGTSGNYEQFF. In DNA form, the CDR3 reads TGTGCCAGCAGCCCAGGGGGGACTAGCGGGAACTATGAGCAGTTCTTC.

This clonotype was seen many times. The chain links TRBV12-3 or TRBV12-4 to TRBJ2-7; the D call may be TRBD1 or TRBD2 (5 bases each). The V and J ends lost 4 bases and 3 bases respectively, with 7 bases between them. The CDR3 covers 12 residues. The CDR3 DNA sequence: TGTGCCAGCAGTTCGAGGGGCTACGAGCAGTACTTC. Protein product: CASSSRGYEQYF.

This clonotype has only a few counts. This chain connects TRBV27 to TRBJ2-7; TRBD2 might be the D (6 bases). CDR1 MNHEY and CDR2 SMNVEV come from the germline V gene (reference sequence). Trimming left V 6 bases short and J 4 bases short, with 10 bases between. The CDR3 consists of 12 residues. DNA of the CDR3: TGTGCCAGCAGCCCCGGACTATACGAGCAGTACTTC. This sequence encodes CASSPGLYEQYF.

V gene TRBV6-2 or TRBV6-3 combines with J gene TRBJ2-1; D uncertain. V gave up 4 bases and J gave up 7 bases, with 8 bases separating them. This CDR3 comprises 12 residues. From germline, CDR1 is MNHEY and CDR2 SVGEGT. As DNA, the CDR3 is TGTGCCAGCAGTTGGAGCAGAAATGAGCAGTTCTTC. Protein sequence: CASSWSRNEQFF.

At least ten counts were recorded for this clonotype. V is TRBV3-1 and J is TRBJ1-1; D is ambiguous. Between the trimmed V and J ends, which lost 1 base and 2 bases, there was a span of 5 bases. Looked up from germline, CDR1 is LGHDT and CDR2 is YNNKEL (reference sequence). This CDR3 contains 13 residues. CDR3 amino acids: CASSQGTNTEAFF. The CDR3 DNA is TGTGCCAGCAGCCAAGGAACCAACACTGAAGCTTTCTTT.

This clonotype was seen ten or more times. J is TRBJ2-2 and V is TRBV5-5; D is unclear. The V and J ends lost 3 bases and 7 bases respectively, with 7 bases between them. The CDR3 covers 12 residues. Germline V gene lookup returns CDR1 SGHKS and CDR2 YYEKEE (reference sequence). The CDR3 reads CASSSWGGELFF. The CDR3 nucleotides are TGTGCCAGCAGCTCCTGGGGCGGGGAGCTGTTTTTT. The full variable domain, with the rest looked up from reference TRBV5-5 and TRBJ2-2, is DAGVTQSPTHLIKTRGQQVTLRCSPISGHKSVSWYQQVLGQGPQFIFQYYEKEERGRGNFPDRFSARQFPNYSSELNVNALLLGDSALYLCASSSWGGELFFGEGSRLTVL.

This clonotype was detected many times. The V call is TRBV28, the J call TRBJ1-5; no reliable D call. Germline V CDR1 and CDR2: MDHEN, SYDVKM. V shed 4 bases and J shed 3 bases, with 13 bases lying between them. This CDR3 has 15 residues. The CDR3 DNA is TGTGCCAGCAGTTCTCGAAGGGAAGCCAATCAGCCCCAGCATTTT. It translates to CASSSRREANQPQHF.

This clonotype has a handful of counts. The rearrangement links TRBV5-4 to TRBJ2-3; 8 bases fit TRBD2. Germline lookup yields CDR1 SGHNT and CDR2 YYREEE (reference sequence). The CDR3 length is 15 residues. V lost 4 bases to trimming and J lost 0 bases; unmatched junction nucleotides: 4. The CDR3 loop is CASSRSGTSTDTQYF. Here the CDR3 DNA reads TGTGCCAGCAGCCGTAGCGGGACTAGCACAGATACGCAGTATTTT.

This chain joins TRBV18 and TRBJ2-7; D ambiguous. The length of the CDR3 is 13 residues. CDR1 and CDR2 from the germline V gene are KGHSH and LQKENI. Trimming shortened V by 5 bases and J by 4 bases, and 12 bases separated the two germline ends. CDR3 sequence reads: CASSSTVLYEQYF. CDR3 coding DNA: TGTGCCAGCTCATCGACTGTACTTTACGAGCAGTACTTC.

This clonotype was found a few times. This chain links TRBV12-3 or TRBV12-4 with TRBJ1-6, with unresolved D. Trimming took off 2 bases at V and 7 bases at J, with 9 bases between the two ends. The length of the CDR3 is 14 residues. CDR3 nucleotides: TGTGCCAGCAGTTTAAACGGAGAGAATTCACCCCTCCACTTT. Residues: CASSLNGENSPLHF.